The text below deals with one T cell receptor (beta chain). Its antigen is unidentified. Sample time point: after neoadjuvant nivolumab, at surgical resection. No culture or expansion preceded analysis of these blood cells. The sample comes from a study of neoadjuvant anti-PD-1 for oral cavity cancer. The wider study: Around day 43, patients without progression received a fourth nivolumab dose before surgery.

PBMC libraries mostly used roughly 460 ng of input genomic DNA, with six replicates per sample. Profiling relied on immunoSEQ multiplex PCR, and the TCRdb table lists in-frame clones only, not all of them. This table has roughly 68,000 clones, 85% to 90% appearing once. Overall study results and limits: Post-nivolumab, blood T cell clonality was significantly elevated in non-responders.

The sample here was PBMCs, taken after nivolumab (anti-PD-1) treatment. The receptor was isolated from a person aged 35-79 years with oral cavity squamous cell carcinoma.

The CDR3 DNA follows: TGTGCCACCAAACCGGACAGGGGGCTCCAGCCCCAGCATTTT. Its protein is CATKPDRGLQPQHF. The chain carries TRBV15 and TRBJ1-5; 11 nucleotides match TRBD1. V shed 7 bases and J 7 bases; nucleotides not matched to a gene: 6. CDR1 is LNHNV, CDR2 YYDKDF, per germline (reference sequence). The CDR3 contains 14 residues.